These T cell receptor beta chains were read from a single sample in a study of blood T cell repertoires in COVID-19. TCRdb's copy holds only in-frame clones and misses some; the assay was immunoSEQ multiplex PCR. The sample holds about 190,000 clones, more than 65% seen once. Sequencing was performed on PBMCs or T cells enriched from blood (not recorded which). The source of these receptors is a woman aged 45-65 years with acute COVID-19. Both conserved end residues are part of each CDR3. The D gene is left open where the match is weak. Where a row states a size, it is once, few, many or the class of an expanded clone; other rows omit it.

j_gene | v_gene | abundance | len | d_gene | CDR3aa | CDR3nt
TRBJ2-5 | TRBV5-1 | - | 15 | - | CASSFSGGGGETQYF | TGCGCCAGCAGCTTTTCCGGCGGGGGCGGGGAGACCCAGTACTTC
TRBJ1-2 | TRBV30 | - | 13 | - | CAWIGGLSYGYTF | TGTGCCTGGATCGGGGGGCTTTCCTATGGCTACACCTTC
TRBJ2-1 | TRBV5-1 | few | 17 | TRBD2 | CASSLRLAESSYNEQFF | TGCGCCAGCAGCTTGCGACTAGCGGAAAGCTCCTACAATGAGCAGTTCTTC
TRBJ2-1 | TRBV7-2 | - | 15 | - | CASSPRLWRTDEQFF | TGTGCCAGCAGCCCCCGACTGTGGAGGACGGATGAGCAGTTCTTC
TRBJ2-1 | TRBV29-1 | - | 14 | TRBD1 | CSVASQGMYNEQFF | TGCAGCGTTGCTTCACAGGGGATGTACAATGAGCAGTTCTTC
TRBJ1-2 | TRBV19 | - | 15 | - | CASTTYGREPYGYTF | TGTGCCAGTACTACTTACGGCAGGGAACCTTATGGCTACACCTTC
TRBJ2-5 | TRBV28 | few | 16 | TRBD2 | CASSLGAGVVQETQYF | TGTGCCAGCAGTTTAGGAGCGGGGGTTGTCCAAGAGACCCAGTACTTC
TRBJ1-1 | TRBV24-1 | once | 13 | - | CATSETANTEAFF | TGTGCCACCAGTGAAACAGCGAACACTGAAGCTTTCTTT
TRBJ1-2 | TRBV6-6 | once | 12 | - | CASSPDSYGYTF | TGTGCCAGCAGCCCGGACAGCTATGGCTACACCTTC
TRBJ2-1 | TRBV18 | - | 15 | - | CASSPSIASYNEQFF | TGTGCCAGCTCACCATCAATAGCCTCCTACAATGAGCAGTTCTTC
TRBJ1-2 | TRBV7-9 | - | 14 | TRBD1 | CASSPGQNSNGYTF | TGTGCCAGCAGCCCGGGACAGAACTCTAATGGCTACACCTTC
TRBJ2-1 | TRBV9 | - | 13 | - | CASSGGLVGEQFF | TGTGCCAGCAGCGGTGGACTGGTCGGGGAGCAGTTCTTC
TRBJ1-4 | TRBV29-1 | - | 14 | TRBD1 | CSVNPGQGDEKLFF | TGCAGCGTCAATCCGGGACAGGGAGATGAAAAACTGTTTTTT
TRBJ1-1 | TRBV19 | - | 15 | - | CASSMRQDINTEAFF | TGTGCCAGTAGTATGAGGCAGGACATAAACACTGAAGCTTTCTTT
TRBJ1-6 | TRBV5-3 | - | 15 | - | CARSLRRKINSPLHF | TGTGCCAGAAGCTTGAGGCGGAAAATAAATTCACCCCTCCACTTT
TRBJ1-1 | TRBV21-1 | - | 14 | - | CASSDGTGNTEAFF | TGTGCCAGCAGCGACGGGACAGGGAACACTGAAGCTTTCTTT
TRBJ2-2 | TRBV6-4 | - | 15 | - | CASTLEGGRTGELFF | TGTGCCAGCACCCTAGAAGGGGGTAGGACCGGGGAGCTGTTTTTT
TRBJ1-1 | TRBV7-6 | - | 16 | TRBD1 | CASSRDTQGANTEAFF | TGTGCCAGCAGCCGAGACACGCAGGGGGCGAACACTGAAGCTTTCTTT
TRBJ1-1 | TRBV10-3 | few | 15 | - | CAISGGREMNTEAFF | TGTGCCATCAGTGGCGGTAGAGAAATGAACACTGAAGCTTTCTTT
TRBJ1-2 | TRBV5-3 | - | 10 | - | CARSPYGYTF | TGTGCCAGAAGCCCATATGGCTACACCTTC
TRBJ2-2 | TRBV28 | - | 12 | - | CASNLNTGELFF | TGTGCCAGCAATCTAAACACCGGGGAGCTGTTTTTT
TRBJ1-5 | TRBV24-1 | - | 13 | - | CATSDRVDQPQHF | TGTGCCACCAGTGATCGGGTAGATCAGCCCCAGCATTTT
TRBJ1-5 | TRBV2 | few | 15 | TRBD1 | CASSLAGTVNQPQHF | TGTGCCAGCAGCCTCGCCGGGACAGTCAATCAGCCCCAGCATTTT
TRBJ1-1 | TRBV29-1 | - | 11 | - | CSVGATGRAFF | TGCAGCGTTGGAGCGACAGGTAGGGCTTTCTTT
TRBJ1-1 | TRBV19 | - | 13 | - | CASSPATGFEAFF | TGTGCCAGTAGTCCGGCAACAGGGTTTGAAGCTTTCTTT
TRBJ2-3 | TRBV7-2 | - | 17 | TRBD2 | CASSRGASGGAEDTQYF | TGTGCCAGCAGCCGCGGTGCTAGCGGGGGGGCCGAAGATACGCAGTATTTT
TRBJ2-2 | TRBV19 | - | 15 | - | CASSKDSRNTGELFF | TGTGCCAGTAGTAAAGACAGTCGGAACACCGGGGAGCTGTTTTTT
TRBJ1-2 | TRBV6-5 | - | 13 | - | CASRRDRSYGYTF | TGTGCCAGCAGACGAGACAGGAGCTATGGCTACACCTTC
TRBJ1-1 | TRBV5-6 | once | 14 | - | CASSLGQQNTEAFF | TGTGCCAGCAGCTTGGGACAGCAGAACACTGAAGCTTTCTTT